The 26 T cell receptor beta chains presented below share a single source sample, sequenced in a study of cytomegalovirus exposure and HLA in healthy donors. Primers for the PCR totalled 60 Vbeta and 13 Jbeta. Sequenced by immunoSEQ multiplex PCR; TCRdb stores in-frame clones only, minus some. The data contain 60,000 to 70,000 clones, 77% of them singletons. The sequencing input was PBMCs. Receptors originate from a male donor in good health and CMV-seropositive.

The rearrangement links TRBV5-6 to TRBJ1-2; possibly TRBD1 for D (6 bases). V lost 1 base, J lost 7 bases, and 11 bases lay in between. The CDR3 runs to 13 residues. The germline V gene has CDR1 SGHDT and CDR2 YYEEEE. The CDR3: CASSLPGAGGYTF. CDR3 bases: TGTGCCAGCAGCTTGCCAGGGGCGGGTGGCTACACCTTC.

The chain uses TRBV10-3 and TRBJ2-7; 11 nucleotides align to TRBD1. Per the germline V gene, CDR1 is ENHRY and CDR2 is SYGVKD. The CDR3 is 15 residues long. The J segment lost 0 bases and the V segment lost 6 bases, leaving 4 bases of the junction unmatched. The CDR3 loop is CAIRAGQGASYEQYF. DNA for the CDR3: TGTGCCATCAGAGCTGGACAGGGGGCCTCCTACGAGCAGTACTTC.

Concerning this clone itself: A read error may account for a junction end that differs from germline. This chain joins TRBV20-1 and TRBJ1-1; 7 positions agree with TRBD1. CDR1 is DFQATT and CDR2 is SNEGSKA in the germline V gene (reference sequence). This CDR3 is 10 amino acids long. The CDR3 loop reads CSANPGQPNF. The DNA of the CDR3 is TGCAGTGCTAATCCGGGACAGCCAAATTTT.

The chain recombines TRBV2 with TRBJ2-5; TRBD2 matches 11 bases. This CDR3 is 16 amino acids long. Germline-derived CDR1 and CDR2 are SNHLY and FYNNEI. V trimming: 2 bases; J trimming: 5 bases; junction bases outside the gene matches: 7. CDR3 sequence (DNA): TGTGCCAGCAGTGAATTAGCGGGGGGGGGTCGGGAGACCCAGTACTTC. It codes for CASSELAGGGRETQYF.

This chain links TRBV27 with TRBJ1-2; 7 bases match TRBD1. Trimming removed 4 bases from V and 4 bases from J; junction bases left unmatched: 3. Germline CDR1 is MNHEY and CDR2 is SMNVEV (reference sequence). This CDR3 comprises 13 residues. CDR3 amino acids: CASSSQGSYGYTF. The CDR3 DNA reads as TGTGCCAGCAGTTCACAGGGGAGCTATGGCTACACCTTC.

The gene calls are TRBV6-4 and TRBJ2-1; 7 nucleotides line up with TRBD2. After removal of 2 bases from V and 5 bases from J, the junction contained 3 bases not matched to a gene. CDR1 and CDR2 from the germline V gene are MRHNA and SNTAGT. This CDR3 region has 14 residues. CDR3 sequence reads: CASSDGGEHNEQFF. The CDR3 DNA reads TGTGCCAGCAGTGACGGGGGGGAACACAATGAGCAGTTCTTC.

This chain uses TRBV7-9 with TRBJ1-2; tentative D call: TRBD1 (6 bases). The CDR3 runs to 16 residues. Germline V gives CDR1 SEHNR, CDR2 FQNEAQ (reference sequence). Trimming removed 4 bases at V and 0 bases at J, with 15 bases between. CDR3 sequence (DNA): TGTGCCAGCAGCTCCAGCCCGACAGGAACTAACTATGGCTACACCTTC. Amino acid sequence: CASSSSPTGTNYGYTF.

The V gene is TRBV2, the J gene TRBJ2-5; a weak D match, TRBD2 (5 bases). Germline assignment: CDR1 SNHLY and CDR2 FYNNEI. V lost 3 bases and J 5 bases, leaving 16 bases between the germline ends. This CDR3 is built from 15 residues. CDR3 region: CASSEGKEVLETQYF. CDR3 sequence (DNA): TGTGCCAGCAGTGAGGGGAAGGAGGTTCTGGAGACCCAGTACTTC.

The V call is TRBV7-8, the J call TRBJ2-1; TRBD2 matches at 12 bases. Germline trimming cut 2 bases from V and 4 bases from J; bases unmatched to any gene: 0. This CDR3 has 15 residues. From germline, CDR1 is SGHVS and CDR2 FQNEAQ. CDR3: CASSLTSGGYNEQFF. The DNA of the CDR3 is TGTGCCAGCAGCTTAACTAGCGGGGGGTACAATGAGCAGTTCTTC.

The chain uses TRBV7-9 and TRBJ1-1, with D perhaps matching TRBD1 (6 bases). Trimming left V 1 base short and J 3 bases short, with 12 bases between. CDR1 and CDR2 from the germline V gene are SEHNR and FQNEAQ (reference sequence). The CDR3 loop spans 15 amino acids. CDR3 nucleotide sequence: TGTGCCAGCAGCTTAGGCAGGACAGCCGACACTGAAGCTTTCTTT. This codes for CASSLGRTADTEAFF.

CDR3 coding DNA: TGTGCCAGCACCGACAGGGTAACTAGCACAGATACGCAGTATTTT. Its protein is CASTDRVTSTDTQYF. The rearrangement links TRBV27 to TRBJ2-3; TRBD1 matches at 7 bases. J lost 0 bases, V lost 7 bases, and 7 bases had no gene match. The CDR3 contains 15 residues. Germline V lookup: CDR1 MNHEY, CDR2 SMNVEV (reference sequence).

This chain links TRBV6-4 with TRBJ2-5; the match to TRBD2 covers 12 bases. Germline V CDR1 and CDR2: MRHNA, SNTAGT. CDR3 size: 15 residues. The junction had 9 bases not matched to a gene; V was cut back by 8 bases and J by 5 bases. The CDR3 loop reads CASPASGGDMETQYF. DNA of the CDR3: TGTGCCAGCCCCGCTAGCGGGGGGGATATGGAGACCCAGTACTTC.

This clone came up once. J is TRBJ1-2 and V is TRBV4-3; D remains ambiguous. The V end was cut by 4 bases, the J end by 5 bases, with 20 bases between. Per germline, CDR1 LGHNA and CDR2 YSLEER. The CDR3 is 16 amino acids. CDR3 protein: CASSREGYEVSYGYTF. The DNA for the CDR3 is TGCGCCAGCAGCCGGGAGGGATACGAAGTTTCTTATGGCTACACCTTC.

The chain carries TRBV19 and TRBJ2-7, with TRBD1 as a possible D gene (5 bases). Trimming removed 1 base from V and 0 bases from J, with 13 bases in between. This CDR3 contains 16 residues. Germline CDR1 LNHDA, CDR2 SQIVND (reference sequence). The CDR3, as DNA: TGTGCCAGTAGTATAGCTCCCACAGGCAACTCCTACGAGCAGTACTTC. Translated, it gives CASSIAPTGNSYEQYF.

This clone appeared a few times. The V gene is TRBV10-3, the J gene TRBJ2-1, with 12 bases lining up with TRBD2. In germline, CDR1 is ENHRY, CDR2 SYGVKD. Trimming at V came to 2 bases and at J to 8 bases, leaving 7 bases not matched to a gene. The CDR3 sequence is 16 residues long. The CDR3 nucleotides are TGTGCCATCAGTGAGCTAGCGGGGGGGCATAGCGATGAGCAGTTCTTC. It yields the protein CAISELAGGHSDEQFF.

J is TRBJ2-7 and V is TRBV27, with D possibly TRBD2 on 5 matching bases. This CDR3 region has 16 residues. The germline gives CDR1 MNHEY, CDR2 SMNVEV (reference sequence). Trimming took off 6 bases at V and 0 bases at J, with 18 bases between the two ends. This CDR3 is CASSRLGSAGSYEQYF. CDR3 DNA sequence: TGTGCCAGCAGCCGATTGGGTAGCGCGGGCTCCTACGAGCAGTACTTC.

This chain links TRBV5-6 with TRBJ2-5; D gene uncertain. Looked up from germline, CDR1 is SGHDT and CDR2 is YYEEEE. This CDR3 is built from 14 residues. Trimming shortened V by 2 bases and J by 8 bases, and 16 bases separated the two germline ends. CDR3 in amino acids: CASSFGRLPRTQYF. The CDR3 nucleotides are TGTGCCAGCAGCTTTGGCAGGTTACCAAGAACCCAGTACTTC.

The gene calls are TRBV6-5 and TRBJ1-1, with D perhaps TRBD1 (6 bases). Trimming pared 4 bases from V and 4 bases from J, leaving 10 bases between. The CDR3 is 13 amino acids. Per germline, CDR1 MNHEY and CDR2 SVGAGI. The CDR3 loop reads CASSSSGATEAFF. Written as DNA, the CDR3 is TGTGCCAGCAGTTCCTCAGGGGCCACTGAAGCTTTCTTT.

V is TRBV28 and J is TRBJ1-5, with TRBD1 as a possible D gene (5 bases). The V gene lost 7 bases and the J gene lost 7 bases, with 17 bases spanning the gap. This CDR3 is built from 14 residues. Per germline, CDR1 MDHEN and CDR2 SYDVKM. The CDR3 sequence is CASKPTVPKQPQHF. In DNA form, the CDR3 reads TGTGCCAGCAAACCGACAGTGCCTAAACAGCCCCAGCATTTT.

This rearrangement joins TRBV7-2 to TRBJ2-5; 9 nucleotides align to TRBD2. The CDR3 extends over 16 amino acids. Germline V gene data show CDR1 as SGHTA and CDR2 as FQGNSA. Trimming cost V 0 bases and J 1 base; bases outside gene matches: 3. The CDR3 bases are TGTGCCAGCAGCTTAGCCGGGACTAGCATCCAAGAGACCCAGTACTTC. Protein product: CASSLAGTSIQETQYF. Together with reference TRBV7-2 and TRBJ2-5, the CDR3 gives the full variable domain: GAGVSQSPSNKVTEKGKDVELRCDPISGHTALYWYRQSLGQGLEFLIYFQGNSAPDKSGLPSDRFSAERTGGSVSTLTIQRTQQEDSAVYLCASSLAGTSIQETQYFGPGTRLLVL.

The V gene is TRBV19, the J gene TRBJ1-2, with D unclear. CDR1 is LNHDA and CDR2 is SQIVND in the germline V gene (reference sequence). The germline V and J ends were trimmed by 1 base and 2 bases, with 8 bases remaining between them. The CDR3 is made up of 14 amino acids. Written as DNA, the CDR3 is TGTGCCAGTAGTATAGCTCCAGGCAACTATGGCTACACCTTC. Amino acid sequence: CASSIAPGNYGYTF.

The rearrangement uses TRBV6-4 and TRBJ1-6; D may be TRBD1 (5 bases). Germline V gives CDR1 MRHNA, CDR2 SNTAGT. Between the trimmed V and J ends, which lost 9 bases and 6 bases, there was a span of 15 bases. The CDR3 spans 14 residues. CDR3 sequence: CASSASGGNSPLHF. The CDR3 nucleotides read TGTGCCAGTAGCGCCTCGGGGGGTAATTCACCCCTCCACTTT.

V usage is TRBV10-2 and J usage is TRBJ2-2; 7 bases fit TRBD1. V shed 7 bases and J 1 base; nucleotides not matched to a gene: 6. Germline V gene lookup returns CDR1 WSHSY and CDR2 SAAADI. This CDR3 region has 15 residues. The CDR3 reads CASNSGTVNTGELFF. The CDR3 DNA reads as TGCGCCAGCAATTCCGGGACAGTGAACACCGGGGAGCTGTTTTTT.

The chain is built from TRBV6-5 and TRBJ1-1, with a possible D match to TRBD1 (5 bases). Germline CDR1 is MNHEY and CDR2 is SVGAGI. The CDR3 is made up of 14 amino acids. V lost 6 bases, J lost 0 bases, and 11 bases lay in between. CDR3 sequence (DNA): TGTGCCAGCAGAAGGAGGGGAATGAACACTGAAGCTTTCTTT. Protein product: CASRRRGMNTEAFF.

The V and J genes are TRBV18 and TRBJ2-2, with TRBD2 matching over 10 bases. V lost 1 base, J lost 0 bases, and 5 bases stayed unmatched. Germline V lookup: CDR1 KGHSH, CDR2 LQKENI. The CDR3 covers 18 residues. CDR3 sequence reads: CASSPLASGGPNTGELFF. The CDR3 DNA is TGTGCCAGCTCACCACTGGCTAGCGGGGGCCCGAACACCGGGGAGCTGTTTTTT.

The V and J genes are TRBV18 and TRBJ2-3; 12 nucleotides agree with TRBD1. The CDR3 covers 15 residues. CDR1 is KGHSH, CDR2 LQKENI, per germline. J was trimmed by 6 bases and V by 3 bases; bases with no gene match: 4. The CDR3 is CASSPPGQGADTQYF. CDR3 nucleotides: TGTGCCAGCTCACCCCCGGGACAGGGGGCCGATACGCAGTATTTT.